The rows below give T cell receptor beta chains drawn from one sample of a study of T and B cells in COVID-19 patients. From the multiplex PCR reads, TCRdb called clonotypes with MiXCR, one entry per CDR3 protein. This sample yields approximately 8,000 distinct CDR3 sequences, of which more than 20% are seen a single time; 5% to 7% belongs to the top ten. Sequencing was performed on blood. All receptors come from a human donor who had recovered from COVID-19. The CDR3 runs from the conserved cysteine through the conserved F or W. A D gene is named only where the DNA matches it firmly. Clone size is given for some rows only: seen once, a few or many times, or a class if the clone is expanded.

V gene	J gene	D gene	clone size	CDR3 protein	CDR3 DNA
TRBV14	TRBJ1-2	TRBD1	.	CASSPPGQVPSAGYTF	TGTGCCAGCAGCCCACCCGGACAGGTTCCGTCGGCTGGCTACACCTTC
TRBV7-6	TRBJ2-7	.	many	CASSLEAGSEYEQYF	TGTGCCAGCAGCTTAGAGGCCGGGAGTGAGTACGAGCAGTACTTC
TRBV18	TRBJ2-1	TRBD1	once	CASSPRRGGAVGEQFF	TGTGCCAGCTCACCACGTCGAGGGGGCGCGGTAGGGGAGCAGTTCTTC
TRBV12-3/TRBV12-4	TRBJ2-1	.	.	CASSRTGTDNEQFF	TGTGCCAGCAGCCGCACCGGGACGGACAATGAGCAGTTCTTC
TRBV12-3/TRBV12-4	TRBJ2-6	.	few	CASSLYGDGPGANVLTF	TGTGCCAGCAGTTTATATGGGGATGGTCCTGGGGCCAACGTCCTGACTTTC
TRBV19	TRBJ1-6	TRBD1	medium-sized	CASSPGGGNSPLHF	TGTGCCAGTAGTCCAGGGGGTGGAAATTCACCCCTCCACTTT
TRBV19	TRBJ1-5	.	.	CASSFRPRGNQPQHF	TGTGCCAGTAGTTTTCGACCGAGGGGCAATCAGCCCCAGCATTTT
TRBV6-5	TRBJ1-3	.	medium-sized	CASSPGTAEGNTIYF	TGTGCCAGCAGCCCAGGGACCGCGGAAGGAAACACCATATATTTT
TRBV6-2/TRBV6-3	TRBJ1-1	.	hyperexpanded	CASRSSFLNTEAFF	TGTGCCAGCAGGTCCTCCTTCCTGAACACTGAAGCTTTCTTT
TRBV6-2/TRBV6-3	TRBJ2-3	.	medium-sized	CASSWERGRMNTDTQYF	TGTGCCAGCAGTTGGGAACGGGGCAGAATGAACACAGATACGCAGTATTTT
TRBV6-5	TRBJ2-6	.	.	CASTFPTGGANVLTF	TGTGCCAGCACCTTCCCGACGGGGGGGGCCAACGTCCTGACTTTC
TRBV20-1	TRBJ1-1	.	.	CSVTGPNTEAFF	TGCAGTGTCACGGGTCCGAACACTGAAGCTTTCTTT
TRBV24-1	TRBJ2-7	.	.	CARTPPGIPPYEQYF	TGTGCCCGCACCCCCCCGGGGATCCCCCCTTACGAGCAGTACTTC
TRBV6-5	TRBJ2-5	TRBD1	medium-sized	CASSADRARQETQYF	TGTGCCAGCAGCGCAGACAGGGCGCGACAAGAGACCCAGTACTTC
TRBV5-6	TRBJ2-5	.	.	CASSLEGAGGQETQYF	TGTGCCAGCAGCTTGGAGGGCGCGGGCGGCCAAGAGACCCAGTACTTC
TRBV21-1	TRBJ1-5	.	.	CASRGWREGNQPQHF	TGTGCCAGCAGGGGGTGGAGGGAAGGCAATCAGCCCCAGCATTTT
TRBV5-4	TRBJ2-7	.	many	CASSLNYEQYF	TGTGCCAGCAGCCTCAACTACGAGCAGTACTTC
TRBV12-3/TRBV12-4	TRBJ2-2	.	few	CASSLGYTGELFF	TGTGCCAGCAGTTTAGGGTACACCGGGGAGCTGTTTTTT
TRBV6-1	TRBJ1-1	TRBD1	medium-sized	CATDRGQTTEAFF	TGTGCCACGGACAGGGGACAAACCACTGAAGCTTTCTTT
TRBV5-1	TRBJ2-3	.	few	CASSPTGRSTDTQYF	TGCGCCAGCAGCCCCACAGGGAGATCGACAGATACGCAGTATTTT
TRBV6-5	TRBJ1-3	.	many	CASSNNRAGNTIYF	TGTGCCAGCAGTAACAACAGGGCCGGAAACACCATATATTTT
TRBV6-1	TRBJ2-2	TRBD1	many	CASSLGQGRAGELFF	TGTGCCAGCAGTCTCGGACAGGGTCGGGCCGGGGAGCTGTTTTTT
TRBV18	TRBJ1-1	.	many	CASSPPTRAIEAFF	TGTGCCAGCTCACCACCGACCAGGGCAATTGAAGCTTTCTTT
TRBV18	TRBJ1-1	TRBD1	many	CASSRQGAERTEAFF	TGTGCCAGCTCCCGACAGGGGGCAGAGAGGACTGAAGCTTTCTTT
TRBV24-1	TRBJ2-5	.	.	CATSDLKEGGYQETQYF	TGTGCCACCAGTGATTTAAAGGAAGGAGGCTACCAAGAGACCCAGTACTTC
TRBV18	TRBJ1-6	.	medium-sized	CASSPRGAENSPLHF	TGTGCCAGCTCACCTCGTGGGGCCGAGAATTCACCCCTCCACTTT
TRBV19	TRBJ2-1	.	.	CASSIAAGGAGDEQFF	TGTGCCAGTAGTATAGCGGCAGGGGGCGCGGGGGATGAGCAGTTCTTC
TRBV12-3/TRBV12-4	TRBJ2-7	.	few	CASTTGAGAYEQYF	TGTGCCAGCACCACAGGGGCGGGGGCCTACGAGCAGTACTTC
TRBV20-1	TRBJ1-2	.	.	CSARDLRYTGGYTF	TGCAGTGCTAGAGATCTACGGTACACTGGTGGCTACACCTTC
TRBV19	TRBJ2-3	.	large	CAAEGDTQYF	TGTGCCGCGGAGGGGGATACGCAGTATTTT
TRBV20-1	TRBJ2-1	TRBD2	many	CSACLLAGKVNEQFF	TGCAGTGCATGCTTACTAGCGGGCAAGGTCAATGAGCAGTTCTTC
TRBV10-1	TRBJ2-1	TRBD2	.	CATITSGDNNEQFF	TGCGCCACCATCACTAGCGGGGACAACAATGAGCAGTTCTTC
TRBV11-1	TRBJ2-1	TRBD2	.	CASSLLAGGRDNEQFF	TGTGCCAGCAGCTTACTAGCGGGAGGCCGGGACAATGAGCAGTTCTTC
TRBV6-2/TRBV6-3	TRBJ2-7	.	medium-sized	CASNRRVFYEQYF	TGTGCCAGCAACCGACGGGTGTTCTACGAGCAGTACTTC
TRBV20-1	TRBJ2-3	.	.	CSARDLDGTDTQYF	TGCAGTGCTAGAGATCTTGACGGGACAGATACGCAGTATTTT
TRBV6-5	TRBJ2-5	.	.	CASSYSGTIETQYF	TGTGCCAGCAGTTACTCCGGGACCATAGAGACCCAGTACTTC
TRBV7-9	TRBJ1-2	.	.	CASSKGQANYGYTF	TGTGCCAGCAGCAAAGGACAAGCTAACTATGGCTACACCTTC
TRBV7-3	TRBJ2-2	TRBD1	.	CASSLGDRNTGELFF	TGTGCCAGCAGCCTCGGGGACAGGAACACCGGGGAGCTGTTTTTT
TRBV20-1	TRBJ2-3	TRBD2	few	CSAMASGRSDTQYF	TGCAGTGCTATGGCTAGCGGGAGATCAGATACGCAGTATTTT
TRBV15	TRBJ2-2	TRBD1	medium-sized	CATSSRGWNTGELFF	TGTGCCACCAGCAGCAGGGGGTGGAACACCGGGGAGCTGTTTTTT
TRBV7-2	TRBJ2-7	TRBD2	few	CASSFGGAGAPYEQYF	TGTGCCAGCAGCTTCGGAGGGGCGGGAGCACCCTACGAGCAGTACTTC
TRBV29-1	TRBJ1-1	TRBD1	medium-sized	CSVVDRGLGWDTEAFF	TGCAGCGTTGTGGACAGGGGATTGGGTTGGGACACTGAAGCTTTCTTT
TRBV27	TRBJ2-7	.	medium-sized	CASSSLSNREYLYEQYF	TGTGCCAGCAGTTCCCTTTCGAACAGGGAATACCTCTACGAGCAGTACTTC
TRBV12-3/TRBV12-4	TRBJ1-2	.	few	CASSSGTATHYGYTF	TGTGCCAGCAGTTCAGGGACCGCTACACACTATGGCTACACCTTC
TRBV19	TRBJ2-1	.	medium-sized	CASSPSRSGNNEQFF	TGTGCCAGTAGTCCAAGCAGGAGCGGTAACAATGAGCAGTTCTTC
TRBV12-3/TRBV12-4	TRBJ2-1	.	many	CASSLSSHISVSSYNEQFF	TGTGCCAGCAGCCTCTCTTCACACATTAGCGTGAGCTCCTACAATGAGCAGTTCTTC
TRBV19	TRBJ2-1	TRBD2	.	CASSTGTSGSYNEQFF	TGTGCCAGTAGTACCGGGACTAGCGGTTCCTACAATGAGCAGTTCTTC
TRBV6-2/TRBV6-3	TRBJ2-7	.	medium-sized	CASSFDSGYEQYF	TGTGCCAGCAGTTTCGACAGTGGTTACGAGCAGTACTTC
TRBV12-3/TRBV12-4	TRBJ1-5	.	many	CASSRWGWGQPQHF	TGTGCCAGCAGCAGGTGGGGGTGGGGTCAGCCCCAGCATTTT
TRBV20-1	TRBJ2-3	TRBD2	.	CSARTSGRTDTQYF	TGCAGTGCCCGGACTAGCGGACGCACAGATACGCAGTATTTT
TRBV13	TRBJ2-2	TRBD2	.	CASSLGGLAGNTGELFF	TGTGCCAGCAGCTTGGGGGGACTAGCGGGGAACACCGGGGAGCTGTTTTTT
TRBV6-6	TRBJ2-2	.	medium-sized	CAIHGVNTGELFF	TGTGCCATCCACGGGGTGAACACCGGGGAGCTGTTTTTT